This is a list of T cell receptor beta chains from one sample in a study of sequential checkpoint blockade in melanoma. The repertoire was sequenced with immunoSEQ multiplex PCR; TCRdb's copy has only in-frame clones and lacks some. The sample records around 18,000 clones, about two thirds being singletons. Sequenced here: CD8+ T cells sorted from blood (inferred from file names), sampled from a patient given nivolumab and ipilimumab in sequence. These receptors were obtained from a human donor with melanoma. Each CDR3 is given with its conserved first and last residue. A D gene is named only where the DNA matches it firmly. For some rows the clone size is stated as once, few or many, or as a class when expanded; others skip it.

clone_size j_call v_call d_call cdr3_length cdr3_aa cdr3_nt
- TRBJ2-7 TRBV4-1 - 13 CASSQDPNYEQYF TGCGCCAGCAGCCAAGACCCCAACTACGAGCAGTACTTC
- TRBJ2-7 TRBV30 TRBD1 15 CAWRARDRGFYEQYF TGTGCCTGGAGGGCCCGGGACAGGGGATTCTACGAGCAGTACTTC
- TRBJ1-1 TRBV7-9 - 14 CASSLVRGDTEAFF TGTGCCAGCAGCTTAGTCCGAGGAGATACTGAAGCTTTCTTT
few TRBJ2-1 TRBV9 TRBD2 15 CASSGLAGDRNEQFF TGTGCCAGCAGCGGACTAGCGGGAGATAGAAATGAGCAGTTCTTC
- TRBJ2-3 TRBV7-3 - 15 CASSPGGYISDTQYF TGTGCCAGCAGCCCGGGGGGCTATATCTCAGATACGCAGTATTTT
- TRBJ1-1 TRBV5-4 - 13 CASSLGAGRRAFF TGTGCCAGCAGCTTGGGGGCAGGGAGGCGAGCTTTCTTT
- TRBJ1-2 TRBV28 - 13 CASSLGFGYGYTF TGTGCCAGCAGTTTGGGCTTCGGCTATGGCTACACCTTC
few TRBJ2-1 TRBV7-9 TRBD2 16 CASRSPSGSSYNEQFF TGTGCCAGCAGATCTCCTAGCGGGAGCTCCTACAATGAGCAGTTCTTC
few TRBJ2-1 TRBV19 TRBD2 15 CASTLGLAGINEQFF TGTGCCAGTACCCTCGGACTAGCGGGAATTAATGAGCAGTTCTTC
- TRBJ1-4 TRBV5-1 TRBD1 14 CASSLDADRAGLFF TGCGCCAGCAGCTTGGATGCGGACAGGGCAGGACTGTTTTTT
- TRBJ2-1 TRBV6-1 TRBD1 14 CASRTRDRVHEQFF TGTGCCAGCAGGACCCGGGACAGGGTCCATGAGCAGTTCTTC
- TRBJ2-1 TRBV7-9 - 15 CASSLAWGAYNEQFF TGTGCCAGCAGCTTGGCCTGGGGCGCCTACAATGAGCAGTTCTTC
- TRBJ1-6 TRBV7-8 TRBD1 14 CASTPGGKGSPLHF TGTGCCAGCACCCCAGGGGGGAAAGGATCACCCCTCCACTTT
- TRBJ2-7 TRBV11-2 TRBD1 15 CASSLTTGVSYEQYF TGTGCCAGCAGCTTAACGACAGGGGTCTCCTACGAGCAGTACTTC
- TRBJ2-7 TRBV10-1 - 13 CASSEGLATEQYF TGCGCCAGCAGTGAGGGGCTAGCTACCGAGCAGTACTTC